The entry that follows covers one T cell receptor (beta chain) sequence. These data belong to a study of technical replicates of blood from several donors. Germline V gene sequence: CDR1 MNHNS, CDR2 SASEGT. Between the trimmed V and J ends, which lost 3 bases and 6 bases, there was a span of 17 bases. The CDR3 extends over 16 amino acids. Only in-frame clones appear in the TCRdb table, and some are missing; sequencing was by immunoSEQ multiplex PCR. The table includes around 85,000 clones, just under 95% detected once. The sample taken for sequencing was T cells isolated from PBMCs. V usage is TRBV6-1 and J usage is TRBJ2-2; possible D gene TRBD1, 5 bases. The TCR originated in a human donor in good health. The CDR3 loop reads CASSDLGRVESGELFF. DNA of the CDR3: TGTGCCAGCAGTGATCTGGGCAGGGTGGAATCCGGGGAGCTGTTTTTT.